This TCR beta chain was sequenced for a study of tumor-infiltrating lymphocytes in localized non-small cell lung cancer. Losses at the gene ends were 7 bases for V and 2 bases for J; bases not matched to a gene: 6. The CDR3 is 15 amino acids. The germline CDR1 and CDR2 sequences are SNHLY and FYNNEI. This table comes from immunoSEQ multiplex PCR, and its TCRdb copy is limited to in-frame clones, with some not included. The sample contains 2,500 to 3,500 clones, 45% to 70% of which appear only once. Sequenced material: uninvolved lung tissue not adjacent to the tumor. The clonotype comes from a human donor with non-small cell lung cancer. V usage is TRBV2 and J usage is TRBJ2-3, with 10 bases aligning to TRBD2. CDR3 protein: CASTGTSGNTDTQYF. DNA for the CDR3: TGTGCCAGCACTGGAACTAGCGGGAACACAGATACGCAGTATTTT.